This passage covers 17 T cell receptor beta chains from one sample sequenced in a study of T cell responses to AZD1222 COVID-19 vaccine. Data came from immunoSEQ multiplex PCR; TCRdb stores just in-frame clones and leaves some out. The sample shows around 140,000 clones, approximately 88% of them seen only once. The sample in question was peripheral blood, obtained 28 days after the second dose of the MenACWY control vaccine. These receptors were collected from an adult who received the MenACWY meningococcal vaccine as a control.

The chain joins TRBV15 to TRBJ1-3, with D possibly matching TRBD1 (5 bases). From germline, CDR1 is LNHNV and CDR2 YYDKDF (reference sequence). This CDR3 has 16 residues. V was shortened by 0 bases and J by 1 base, with 10 bases between the two germline ends. The CDR3 reads CATSRDEGRSGNTIYF. The CDR3 DNA sequence: TGTGCCACCAGCAGAGATGAGGGGCGGTCTGGAAACACCATATATTTT.

The chain is built from TRBV5-1 and TRBJ2-7; 11 positions agree with TRBD1. The CDR3 totals 14 residues. The V gene's germline CDR1 is SGHRS and CDR2 YFSETQ. Losses at the gene ends were 3 bases for V and 6 bases for J; bases not matched to a gene: 5. CDR3 loop: CASSYGQGAGEQYF. The DNA for the CDR3 is TGCGCCAGCAGCTACGGACAGGGGGCCGGCGAGCAGTACTTC. The variable domain in full, completed from reference TRBV5-1 and TRBJ2-7, reads KAGVTQTPRYLIKTRGQQVTLSCSPISGHRSVSWYQQTPGQGLQFLFEYFSETQRNKGNFPGRFSGRQFSNSRSEMNVSTLELGDSALYLCASSYGQGAGEQYFGPGTRLTVT.

The rearrangement joins TRBV7-3 to TRBJ2-1; 12 bases are shared with TRBD2. The CDR3 sequence is 15 residues long. The V and J ends lost 5 bases and 6 bases, in that order; junction bases with no gene match: 5. Per germline, CDR1 SGHTA and CDR2 FQGTGA. This CDR3 reads CASSPGLAGSNEQFF. The CDR3, as DNA: TGTGCCAGCAGCCCAGGACTAGCGGGAAGCAATGAGCAGTTCTTC.

This chain uses TRBV7-2 with TRBJ2-3; D unresolved. The CDR3 covers 17 residues. CDR1 and CDR2 (germline): SGHTA, FQGNSA. V was clipped by 1 base and J by 1 base, with 15 bases between them. In nucleotides, the CDR3 is TGTGCCAGCAGCTTAGGCCCACCTGGCCTCGGCACAGATACGCAGTATTTT. It is translated as CASSLGPPGLGTDTQYF.

V and J are TRBV5-1 and TRBJ1-1, with D unresolved. This CDR3 region has 15 residues. Germline V gene data show CDR1 as SGHRS and CDR2 as YFSETQ. V gave up 0 bases and J gave up 5 bases, with 14 bases separating them. The CDR3 nucleotides are TGCGCCAGCAGCTTGGTGGCACGCGGCGGAACTGAAGCTTTCTTT. It yields the protein CASSLVARGGTEAFF.

The chain combines TRBV11-2 with TRBJ2-2; unclear D gene. From germline, CDR1 is SGHAT and CDR2 FQNNGV. The CDR3 loop spans 12 amino acids. V shed 3 bases and J shed 8 bases, with 7 bases lying between them. CDR3 loop: CASSFRPGELFF. The CDR3 DNA follows: TGTGCCAGCAGCTTTCGTCCGGGGGAGCTGTTTTTT.

The chain employs TRBV9 and TRBJ2-1; a weak D match, TRBD2 (6 bases). CDR1 is SGDLS and CDR2 is YYNGEE in the germline V gene. Between the trimmed V and J ends, which lost 0 bases and 5 bases, there was a span of 12 bases. The CDR3 spans 15 residues. The CDR3 loop reads CASSVAEGGNNEQFF. The CDR3 nucleotides read TGTGCCAGCAGCGTAGCTGAGGGAGGTAACAATGAGCAGTTCTTC.

The chain is built from TRBV6-5 and TRBJ1-1, with TRBD1 as a possible D gene (6 bases). V dropped 7 bases and J dropped 0 bases, with 9 bases sitting between them. The CDR3 totals 13 residues. CDR1 is MNHEY and CDR2 is SVGAGI in the germline V gene. The CDR3 DNA reads TGTGCCAGCACCTGGACAGTGAACACTGAAGCTTTCTTT. Residues: CASTWTVNTEAFF.

The chain uses TRBV6-5 and TRBJ1-2, with a possible D match to TRBD1 (5 bases). This CDR3 is built from 15 residues. V dropped 0 bases and J dropped 4 bases, with 12 bases sitting between them. The germline V gene encodes CDR1 MNHEY and CDR2 SVGAGI. The chain's CDR3 is CASSYSTAIFYGYTF. In DNA, the CDR3 is TGTGCCAGCAGTTACTCGACAGCTATCTTCTATGGCTACACCTTC.

The chain is built from TRBV18 and TRBJ2-2; D is ambiguous. V gave up 6 bases and J gave up 2 bases, with 13 bases separating them. CDR1 is KGHSH, CDR2 LQKENI, per germline. CDR3 length: 15 residues. The CDR3 DNA is TGTGCCAGCTCGCCCTGGACGGGTAACACCGGGGAGCTGTTTTTT. It codes for CASSPWTGNTGELFF. Looking up the rest from reference TRBV18 and TRBJ2-2 gives the full variable domain: NAGVMQNPRHLVRRRGQEARLRCSPMKGHSHVYWYRQLPEEGLKFMVYLQKENIIDESGMPKERFSAEFPKEGPSILRIQQVVRGDSAAYFCASSPWTGNTGELFFGEGSRLTVL.

The rearrangement joins TRBV10-1 to TRBJ2-6; D ambiguous. The CDR3 is 13 residues long. The V gene lost 4 bases and the J gene lost 3 bases, with 4 bases spanning the gap. The germline V gene encodes CDR1 WNHNN and CDR2 SYGVQD (reference sequence). CDR3 DNA sequence: TGCGCCAGCAGTGGAGGTGGGGCCAACGTCCTGACTTTC. Translation: CASSGGGANVLTF.

This chain uses TRBV19 with TRBJ1-4; 9 bases match TRBD1. The CDR3 is made up of 15 amino acids. The germline V gene encodes CDR1 LNHDA and CDR2 SQIVND (reference sequence). V was pared by 4 bases and J by 4 bases, with 4 bases of the junction left unmatched. CDR3 residues: CASSSRGQGNEKLFF. The CDR3, as DNA: TGTGCCAGTAGTAGTCGGGGACAGGGTAATGAAAAACTGTTTTTT.

V gene TRBV18 combines with J gene TRBJ2-7; D possibly corresponds to TRBD1 (5 bases). Between the trimmed V and J ends, which lost 0 bases and 2 bases, there was a span of 8 bases. CDR1 is KGHSH and CDR2 is LQKENI in the germline V gene. This CDR3 comprises 14 residues. In DNA form, the CDR3 reads TGTGCCAGCTCACCACCGGACATCCCCTACGAGCAGTACTTC. Protein sequence: CASSPPDIPYEQYF.

On this clone itself: A read error may account for a junction end that differs from germline. CDR3 in amino acids: CASSLEQGSFQKTQYF. The CDR3 DNA follows: TGCGCCAGCAGCTTGGAGCAGGGGTCCTTCCAAAAGACCCAGTACTTC. V gene TRBV5-1 combines with J gene TRBJ2-5, with a possible D match to TRBD1 (6 bases). Germline CDR1 SGHRS, CDR2 YFSETQ. The CDR3 covers 16 residues. Looking up the rest from reference TRBV5-1 and TRBJ2-5 gives the full variable domain: KAGVTQTPRYLIKTRGQQVTLSCSPISGHRSVSWYQQTPGQGLQFLFEYFSETQRNKGNFPGRFSGRQFSNSRSEMNVSTLELGDSALYLCASSLEQGSFQKTQYFGPGTRLLVL.

This rearrangement joins TRBV4-2 to TRBJ1-5, with D hard to call. Germline lookup yields CDR1 LGHNA and CDR2 YNFKEQ. CDR3 length: 14 amino acids. V was trimmed by 4 bases and J by 1 base, leaving 8 bases between them. In nucleotides, the CDR3 is TGTGCCAGCAGCCCTGAACGGAGCAATCAGCCCCAGCATTTT. Translation gives CASSPERSNQPQHF.

V is TRBV3-1 (or the pseudogene TRBV3-2) and J is TRBJ2-7; 12 nucleotides line up with TRBD2. The CDR3 length is 15 residues. Germline trimming cut 8 bases from V and 0 bases from J; bases unmatched to any gene: 5. The germline V gene has CDR1 LGHDT and CDR2 YNNKEL (reference sequence). In DNA form, the CDR3 reads TGTGCCAGCTCTCCGGGACTAGCGGGCTCCTACGAGCAGTACTTC. Translated, it gives CASSPGLAGSYEQYF.

V gene TRBV5-6 combines with J gene TRBJ1-2, with a possible D match to TRBD1 (5 bases). The CDR3 contains 13 residues. The germline CDR1 and CDR2 sequences are SGHDT and YYEEEE. V was shortened by 2 bases and J by 8 bases, with 13 bases between the two germline ends. The CDR3 loop reads CASSFFGGDGYTF. The CDR3 DNA reads TGTGCCAGCAGCTTTTTTGGAGGGGACGGCTACACCTTC.